Listed here are 13 T cell receptor beta chains from one sample, sequenced in a study of blood T cell repertoires in COVID-19. Clones were read by immunoSEQ multiplex PCR, and TCRdb kept only the in-frame ones, dropping some. The sample consists of 150,000 to 200,000 clones, around nine tenths of them appearing once. The material sequenced was PBMCs or T cells enriched from blood (not recorded which). The receptors derive from a woman between 45 and 65 years old who had recovered from COVID-19.

The rearrangement links TRBV11-2 to TRBJ2-1; no clear D gene. Germline loops: CDR1 SGHAT, CDR2 FQNNGV. The ends were cut back, 7 bases at V and 10 bases at J, with 14 bases in the middle. The CDR3 length is 12 residues. The CDR3 DNA is TGTGCCAGCACCCGGAGCGCCAGCGAGCAGTTCTTC. Protein sequence: CASTRSASEQFF. The full variable domain, completed using reference TRBV11-2 and TRBJ2-1, is EAGVAQSPRYKIIEKRQSVAFWCNPISGHATLYWYQQILGQGPKLLIQFQNNGVVDDSQLPKDRFSAERLKGVDSTLKIQPAKLEDSAVYLCASTRSASEQFFGPGTRLTVL.

The rearrangement joins TRBV19 to TRBJ1-5; 9 bases align to TRBD1. This CDR3 has 16 residues. CDR1 and CDR2 (germline): LNHDA, SQIVND (reference sequence). Unmatched junction bases numbered 10, after V lost 5 bases and J lost 5 bases. Written as DNA, the CDR3 is TGTGCCAGTAGTCGGGGGGGGACAGGGAACTATCAGCCCCAGCATTTT. Encoded protein: CASSRGGTGNYQPQHF.

This chain links TRBV18 with TRBJ2-1, with TRBD2 matching over 11 bases. Germline CDR1 and CDR2: KGHSH and LQKENI. With V trimmed by 3 bases and J by 1 base, 5 bases remained unmatched. The CDR3 is 17 residues long. The CDR3 region is CASSPQTSGASYNEQFF. For the CDR3, the DNA is TGTGCCAGCTCACCCCAGACTAGCGGGGCGTCCTACAATGAGCAGTTCTTC.

In this sample, this clone turned up once. The CDR3 sequence: CASSVNRETQYF. CDR3 bases: TGCGCCAGCAGTGTGAACCGGGAGACCCAGTACTTC. The chain links TRBV10-2 to TRBJ2-5; D is unclear. The CDR3 totals 12 residues. V shed 4 bases and J shed 5 bases, with 8 bases lying between them. Per germline, CDR1 WSHSY and CDR2 SAAADI.

J is TRBJ1-2 and V is TRBV24-1; D call uncertain. The V gene lost 5 bases and the J gene lost 4 bases, with 10 bases spanning the gap. CDR1 and CDR2 from the germline V gene are KGHDR and SFDVKD. The CDR3 runs to 13 residues. The CDR3 region has the DNA TGTGCCACCAGTGGAGGGTTAACCTATGGCTACACCTTC. This encodes CATSGGLTYGYTF.

This chain uses TRBV10-3 with TRBJ1-6; weak D call: TRBD1 (6 bases). Germline V lookup: CDR1 ENHRY, CDR2 SYGVKD. V lost 6 bases and J 5 bases, leaving 14 bases between the germline ends. The CDR3 sequence is 15 residues long. CDR3 sequence: CAIREDTGNNSPLHF. As DNA, the CDR3 is TGTGCCATCAGGGAAGACACAGGGAATAATTCACCCCTCCACTTT.

This chain joins TRBV4-3 and TRBJ1-5, with D uncertain. The length of the CDR3 is 15 residues. CDR1 and CDR2 from the germline V gene are LGHNA and YSLEER. V was shortened by 3 bases and J by 2 bases, with 11 bases between the two germline ends. CDR3 DNA sequence: TGCGCCAGCAGCCAGCAAGTAGTTGGCAATCAGCCCCAGCATTTT. Translated: CASSQQVVGNQPQHF.

The gene calls are TRBV30 and TRBJ1-1, with D uncertain. Between the trimmed V and J ends, which lost 4 bases and 4 bases, there was a span of 7 bases. Germline values: CDR1 GTSNPN, CDR2 SVGIG (reference sequence). The length of the CDR3 is 11 residues. The CDR3 nucleotides are TGTGCCTGGAACCGGGTCACTGAAGCTTTCTTT. Amino acid sequence: CAWNRVTEAFF.

The chain carries TRBV11-2 and TRBJ2-7, with D perhaps matching TRBD1 (6 bases). Germline CDR1 reads SGHAT; CDR2 reads FQNNGV. The V end was cut by 5 bases, the J end by 4 bases, with 15 bases between. The CDR3 sequence is 14 residues long. This chain's CDR3 is CASSPRTALYEQYF. Here the CDR3 DNA reads TGTGCCAGCAGCCCGAGGACAGCCTTGTACGAGCAGTACTTC.

This clone appeared once. This chain uses TRBV2 with TRBJ1-3; perhaps TRBD1 as D (6 bases). Per germline, CDR1 SNHLY and CDR2 FYNNEI. Between the trimmed V and J ends, which lost 8 bases and 0 bases, there was a span of 17 bases. CDR3 size: 16 residues. The chain's CDR3 is CASCSDSISSGNTIYF. The CDR3 DNA follows: TGTGCCAGCTGCTCGGACAGCATCTCCTCTGGAAACACCATATATTTT.

V and J are TRBV13 and TRBJ2-7, with a tentative D call TRBD1 (5 bases). The CDR3 runs 15 residues. Germline V lookup: CDR1 PRHDT, CDR2 FYEKMQ (reference sequence). V was shortened by 0 bases and J by 3 bases, with 12 bases between the two germline ends. The CDR3 sequence: CASSLGGRVNYEQYF. The CDR3 nucleotides are TGTGCCAGCAGCTTAGGTGGCAGGGTAAACTACGAGCAGTACTTC. Supplemented by reference TRBV13 and TRBJ2-7, the full variable domain reads AAGVIQSPRHLIKEKRETATLKCYPIPRHDTVYWYQQGPGQDPQFLISFYEKMQSDKGSIPDRFSAQQFSDYHSELNMSSLELGDSALYFCASSLGGRVNYEQYFGPGTRLTVT.

Concerning this clone itself: The junction differs from germline at one of its ends, possibly a read error. The rearrangement uses TRBV6-5 and TRBJ1-6; TRBD1 matches 9 bases. Germline V gene lookup returns CDR1 MNHEY and CDR2 SVGAGI. The length of the CDR3 is 15 residues. The CDR3 coding sequence is TGTGCCAGCACCATAGACAGGGGGTATAGTTCACCCCTCCACTTT. Residues: CASTIDRGYSSPLHF.

This chain connects TRBV2 to TRBJ1-2; D is undetermined. Trimming stripped 5 bases from V and 4 bases from J, with 32 bases between. Germline V gene data show CDR1 as SNHLY and CDR2 as FYNNEI. CDR3 length: 20 amino acids. The CDR3 sequence: CASSFGGRRLNTPHPYGYTF. Here the CDR3 DNA reads TGTGCCAGCAGTTTTGGTGGGCGTCGCCTTAACACCCCCCACCCCTATGGCTACACCTTC.